The 24 T cell receptor beta chains reported below all come from one sample, sequenced in a study of cytomegalovirus exposure and HLA in healthy donors. A multiplex PCR was run with 60 Vbeta primers and 13 Jbeta primers. Measured with immunoSEQ multiplex PCR; TCRdb has only the in-frame clones, and not every one. The sample yields 150,000 to 200,000 clones, around 82% seen once. Input material: PBMCs. The source of these receptors is a man aged 40-49 years in good health and CMV-seronegative.

The V call is TRBV6-5, the J call TRBJ2-7; 7 bases map to TRBD2. Unmatched junction bases numbered 5, after V lost 1 base and J lost 2 bases. CDR1 is MNHEY and CDR2 is SVGAGI in the germline V gene. CDR3 length: 15 amino acids. CDR3 protein: CASSYLAGATYEQYF. In nucleotides, the CDR3 is TGTGCCAGCAGTTACTTAGCGGGTGCTACCTACGAGCAGTACTTC.

This clone has more than one count but fewer than ten. This chain connects TRBV6-1 to TRBJ1-5; D possibly corresponds to TRBD1 (5 bases). The CDR3 covers 15 residues. Trimming pared 8 bases from V and 9 bases from J, leaving 23 bases between. Germline lookup yields CDR1 MNHNS and CDR2 SASEGT. Here the CDR3 reads CASGDLGTPQRPQHF. In DNA form, the CDR3 reads TGTGCCAGCGGGGATCTCGGGACTCCTCAAAGGCCCCAGCATTTT.

The V and J genes are TRBV21-1 and TRBJ1-1; the DNA was not compared with TRBD1, the D call given in the table. TRBV21-1 corresponds to a pseudogene. The CDR3 runs to 17 residues. This chain's CDR3 is CASSKGHKWAVDTEAFF. Written as DNA, the CDR3 is TGTGCCAGCAGCAAAGGACATAAATGGGCAGTCGACACTGAAGCTTTCTTT.

This CDR3 reads CASSLSTGRAFF. CDR3 in DNA: TGTGCCAGCAGCCTATCAACAGGGCGGGCTTTCTTT. This chain connects TRBV11-2 to TRBJ1-1, with D possibly being TRBD1 (6 bases). V gave up 5 bases and J gave up 11 bases, with 15 bases separating them. This CDR3 is built from 12 residues. Germline V lookup: CDR1 SGHAT, CDR2 FQNNGV.

The V call is TRBV25-1, the J call TRBJ2-3; tentative D call: TRBD1 (6 bases). Trimming pared 3 bases from V and 5 bases from J, leaving 12 bases between. This CDR3 region has 14 residues. Germline CDR1 reads MGHDK; CDR2 reads SYGVNS. The CDR3: CASSDTGWEDTQYF. DNA for the CDR3: TGTGCCAGCAGTGACACAGGGTGGGAAGATACGCAGTATTTT.

The chain joins TRBV10-1 to TRBJ2-7; D ambiguous. The V end lost 11 bases, the J end lost 3 bases, and 8 bases lay between the germline ends. CDR1 is WNHNN and CDR2 is SYGVQD in the germline V gene (reference sequence). This CDR3 spans 10 amino acids. The CDR3 DNA reads TGCGCCCAATCAGACTACGAGCAGTACTTC. Amino acids: CAQSDYEQYF.

The CDR3 sequence: CASSLTGISSTEAFF. CDR3 coding DNA: TGTGCCAGCAGTTTAACAGGGATAAGTAGCACTGAAGCTTTCTTT. The chain links TRBV27 to TRBJ1-1; D perhaps matches TRBD1 (6 bases). V was shortened by 2 bases and J by 4 bases, with 14 bases between the two germline ends. Germline CDR1 and CDR2: MNHEY and SMNVEV (reference sequence). The CDR3 runs 15 residues.

The V and J genes are TRBV9 and TRBJ2-1, with 13 bases matching TRBD2. Germline assignment: CDR1 SGDLS and CDR2 YYNGEE. J lost 7 bases, V lost 2 bases, and 3 bases had no gene match. The CDR3 extends over 15 amino acids. In nucleotides, the CDR3 is TGTGCCAGCAGCGTCTCGGGACTAGCGGGAAATGAGCAGTTCTTC. Residues: CASSVSGLAGNEQFF.

As regards this clone: The sample holds other DNA sequences that translate to the same CDR3. The chain couples TRBV9 to TRBJ2-1, with D unresolved. This CDR3 has 13 residues. Germline assignment: CDR1 SGDLS and CDR2 YYNGEE. V was clipped by 3 bases and J by 1 base, with 5 bases between them. This CDR3 is CASSASSYNEQFF. CDR3 in DNA: TGTGCCAGCAGCGCGTCGTCCTACAATGAGCAGTTCTTC.

This chain connects TRBV2 to TRBJ1-5; weak D call: TRBD1 (5 bases). There are 14 residues in the CDR3. Trimming cost V 2 bases and J 6 bases, with 11 bases left between them. Germline CDR1 is SNHLY and CDR2 is FYNNEI. CDR3 in DNA: TGTGCCAGCAGTGAATCGAGGGGAGGTCAGCCCCAGCATTTT. It translates to CASSESRGGQPQHF.

The rearrangement joins TRBV7-2 to TRBJ2-7; 12 nucleotides agree with TRBD2. V lost 5 bases, J lost 3 bases, and 5 bases stayed unmatched. CDR3 size: 15 residues. CDR1 SGHTA and CDR2 FQGNSA come from the germline V gene. DNA of the CDR3: TGTGCCAGCAGCCTGACTAGCGGGGGCCTCTACGAGCAGTACTTC. Its translation is CASSLTSGGLYEQYF.

The rearrangement joins TRBV6-6 to TRBJ1-5; 8 nucleotides align to TRBD1. After removal of 6 bases from V and 5 bases from J, the junction contained 3 bases not matched to a gene. Germline values: CDR1 MNHNY, CDR2 SVGAGI (reference sequence). This CDR3 spans 13 amino acids. The CDR3 nucleotides read TGTGCCAGCAGGGCACAGGGGGATCAGCCCCAGCATTTT. This encodes CASRAQGDQPQHF.

This clone occurred a few times. V usage is TRBV5-1 and J usage is TRBJ2-1, with D possibly being TRBD1 (6 bases). The CDR3 spans 14 residues. Germline values: CDR1 SGHRS, CDR2 YFSETQ. Between the trimmed V and J ends, which lost 2 bases and 5 bases, there was a span of 11 bases. The CDR3 nucleotides are TGCGCCAGCAGCTTAGTCGACAGGAACAATGAGCAGTTCTTC. Encoded protein: CASSLVDRNNEQFF. Based on the CDR3 plus reference TRBV5-1 and TRBJ2-1, the full variable domain is KAGVTQTPRYLIKTRGQQVTLSCSPISGHRSVSWYQQTPGQGLQFLFEYFSETQRNKGNFPGRFSGRQFSNSRSEMNVSTLELGDSALYLCASSLVDRNNEQFFGPGTRLTVL.

The chain recombines TRBV9 with TRBJ2-1; TRBD2 matches at 11 bases. V was pared by 4 bases and J by 7 bases, with 10 bases of the junction left unmatched. CDR3 length: 16 amino acids. Germline V gene sequence: CDR1 SGDLS, CDR2 YYNGEE. The CDR3 is CASSPRASGRRNEQFF. In DNA, the CDR3 is TGTGCCAGCAGCCCGAGGGCTAGCGGGAGGCGGAATGAGCAGTTCTTC.

The chain carries TRBV7-8 and TRBJ1-5, with 7 nucleotides matching TRBD1. Germline CDR1 and CDR2: SGHVS and FQNEAQ. The CDR3 contains 14 residues. Trimming took 5 bases from V and 7 from J; bases not matched to a gene: 8. The CDR3 loop reads CASSRDRVGQPQHF. CDR3 nucleotides: TGTGCCAGCAGCCGCGACAGGGTTGGGCAGCCCCAGCATTTT.

This clone was counted once. V and J are TRBV7-2 and TRBJ2-5; 7 bases line up with TRBD1. The CDR3 runs 13 residues. Per germline, CDR1 SGHTA and CDR2 FQGNSA. Germline trimming cut 5 bases from V and 11 bases from J; bases unmatched to any gene: 11. The CDR3 nucleotides are TGTGCCAGCAGCCGATACAGGGGCTGGGAGCAGTACTTC. This sequence encodes CASSRYRGWEQYF.

This rearrangement joins TRBV6-4 to TRBJ1-6, with a tentative D call TRBD1 (5 bases). CDR1 MRHNA and CDR2 SNTAGT come from the germline V gene. The V gene lost 5 bases and the J gene lost 12 bases, with 17 bases spanning the gap. The CDR3 is 14 residues long. CDR3 nucleotides: TGTGCCAGCAGTTCAGGGATGGGTTCTGGACCCCTCCACTTT. Translation: CASSSGMGSGPLHF.

This chain links TRBV4-3 with TRBJ1-6; 7 bases line up with TRBD1. CDR1 is LGHNA, CDR2 YSLEER, per germline. CDR3 length equals 15 residues. V dropped 1 base and J dropped 7; count of bases not matched to a gene: 4. The CDR3: CASSQGSGGNSPLHF. For the CDR3, the DNA is TGCGCCAGCAGCCAAGGGTCAGGGGGGAATTCACCCCTCCACTTT.

This clone turned up a few times. V and J are TRBV4-3 and TRBJ2-1, with 7 nucleotides matching TRBD2. The CDR3 covers 15 residues. J gave up 6 bases and V 0 bases, and 5 bases lay outside the gene matches. The V gene's germline CDR1 is LGHNA and CDR2 YSLEER. CDR3 amino acids: CASSQDRGSGNEQFF. The CDR3 nucleotides read TGCGCCAGCAGCCAAGATCGCGGGAGCGGCAATGAGCAGTTCTTC.

The rearrangement links TRBV18 to TRBJ2-7; 7 nucleotides line up with TRBD2. This CDR3 comprises 14 residues. The germline CDR1 and CDR2 sequences are KGHSH and LQKENI. Unmatched junction bases numbered 14, after V lost 6 bases and J lost 9 bases. In DNA, the CDR3 is TGTGCCAGCTCCACCGAGGCGGGGGTGATCGGGCAGTACTTC. It codes for CASSTEAGVIGQYF. Variable domain in full (rest from reference TRBV18 and TRBJ2-7): NAGVMQNPRHLVRRRGQEARLRCSPMKGHSHVYWYRQLPEEGLKFMVYLQKENIIDESGMPKERFSAEFPKEGPSILRIQQVVRGDSAAYFCASSTEAGVIGQYFGPGTRLTVT.

This clone has just one count. V and J are TRBV2 and TRBJ2-1, with no clear D. The CDR3 runs to 13 residues. Trimming cost V 4 bases and J 5 bases, with 9 bases left between them. Germline V CDR1 and CDR2: SNHLY, FYNNEI. The chain's CDR3 is CASSGGVDNEQFF. The CDR3 DNA reads TGTGCCAGCAGTGGAGGCGTTGACAATGAGCAGTTCTTC. The variable domain in full, completed from reference TRBV2 and TRBJ2-1, reads EPEVTQTPSHQVTQMGQEVILRCVPISNHLYFYWYRQILGQKVEFLVSFYNNEISEKSEIFDDQFSVERPDGSNFTLKIRSTKLEDSAMYFCASSGGVDNEQFFGPGTRLTVL.

Only a few counts were recorded for this clone. The chain combines TRBV4-3 with TRBJ2-7, with 11 bases fitting TRBD2. The ends lost 1 base at V and 3 bases at J; junction bases unmatched: 5. CDR3 length equals 16 residues. Looked up from germline, CDR1 is LGHNA and CDR2 is YSLEER. In DNA, the CDR3 is TGCGCCAGCAGCCAAGGGCTAGCGGGGGGTTACTACGAGCAGTACTTC. Encoded protein: CASSQGLAGGYYEQYF.

CDR3 in amino acids: CASSQDFGGQTNEKLFF. In DNA form, the CDR3 reads TGCGCCAGCAGCCAGGACTTTGGGGGACAGACTAATGAAAAACTGTTTTTT. This chain joins TRBV4-3 and TRBJ1-4; 7 bases are a match to TRBD1. V lost 3 bases and J lost 2; bases outside the gene matches: 9. The CDR3 length is 17 residues. Per germline, CDR1 LGHNA and CDR2 YSLEER.

The rearrangement links TRBV19 to TRBJ1-4; 12 nucleotides match TRBD1. The germline V gene encodes CDR1 LNHDA and CDR2 SQIVND (reference sequence). With 7 bases clipped from V and 7 bases from J, the junction kept 4 bases outside the gene matches. The CDR3 loop spans 14 amino acids. The CDR3 is CASKRGQGAEKLFF. DNA for the CDR3: TGTGCCAGTAAAAGGGGACAGGGGGCTGAAAAACTGTTTTTT. The full variable domain, its missing parts supplied by reference TRBV19 and TRBJ1-4, is DGGITQSPKYLFRKEGQNVTLSCEQNLNHDAMYWYRQDPGQGLRLIYYSQIVNDFQKGDIAEGYSVSREKKESFPLTVTSAQKNPTAFYLCASKRGQGAEKLFFGSGTQLSVL.